This T cell receptor beta chain was sequenced in a study of blood T cell repertoires in COVID-19. Across the whole study: COVID-19 samples from acute and convalescent phases originated in the United States, Italy and Spain. T cells, B-cell-depleted T cells, or PBMCs supplied cDNA or gDNA.

Methods used by the authors: How many nucleated cells were present was estimated from reference gene primer amplification. Libraries were prepared by immunoSEQ multiplex PCR; TCRdb keeps only in-frame clonotypes and omits some of them. V, J and clone size derive from that table, while D and trimming were established from the DNA sequence. The sample contains around 80,000 clones, under 80% of which appear only once. The V gene lost 5 bases and the J gene lost 2 bases, with 13 bases spanning the gap. CDR3 length: 14 residues. The germline V gene has CDR1 MNHEY and CDR2 SVGEGT. Sequencing was done on a sample of peripheral blood. This sequence joins TRBV6-2 or TRBV6-3 and TRBJ2-7; tentatively, D is TRBD1 (6 bases). This TCR was sampled from a woman older than 75 with active or convalescent COVID-19. This CDR3 reads CASSLGTPTYEQYF. The CDR3 region has the DNA TGTGCCAGCAGTCTAGGGACACCGACCTACGAGCAGTACTTC.